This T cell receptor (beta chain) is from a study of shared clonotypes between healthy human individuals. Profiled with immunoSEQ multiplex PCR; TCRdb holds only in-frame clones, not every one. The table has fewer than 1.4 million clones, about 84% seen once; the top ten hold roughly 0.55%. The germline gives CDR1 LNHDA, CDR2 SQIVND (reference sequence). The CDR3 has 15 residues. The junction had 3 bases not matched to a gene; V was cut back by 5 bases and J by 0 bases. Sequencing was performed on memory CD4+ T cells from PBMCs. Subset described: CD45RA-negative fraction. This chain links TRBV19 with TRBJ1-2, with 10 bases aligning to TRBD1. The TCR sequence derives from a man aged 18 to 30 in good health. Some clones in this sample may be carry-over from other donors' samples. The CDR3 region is CASSPDRGANYGYTF. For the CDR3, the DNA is TGTGCCAGTAGTCCGGACAGGGGGGCTAACTATGGCTACACCTTC. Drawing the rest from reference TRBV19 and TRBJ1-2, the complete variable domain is DGGITQSPKYLFRKEGQNVTLSCEQNLNHDAMYWYRQDPGQGLRLIYYSQIVNDFQKGDIAEGYSVSREKKESFPLTVTSAQKNPTAFYLCASSPDRGANYGYTFGSGTRLTVV.